This record looks at one TCR beta chain sequence and its context. The sample is drawn from a study of blood T cell repertoires in COVID-19. The CDR3 spans 18 residues. The ends lost 1 base at V and 2 bases at J; junction bases unmatched: 10. Germline CDR1 KGHSH, CDR2 LQKENI. Sequencing used immunoSEQ multiplex PCR; TCRdb keeps in-frame clones, though not all of them. The sample shows 50,000 to 65,000 clones, more than 70% of them seen only once. The gene calls are TRBV18 and TRBJ2-2; 7 bases are shared with TRBD2. The sequenced sample was peripheral blood. The TCR sequence derives from a man aged 40-49 years with active COVID-19. The CDR3 here is CASSPRGRAGSNTGELFF. The DNA for the CDR3 is TGTGCCAGCTCACCACGGGGGAGGGCCGGATCAAACACCGGGGAGCTGTTTTTT.